This TCR beta chain is drawn from a study of T-cell memory formation after mild COVID-19. CDR3 length: 13 residues. Germline CDR1 reads SGHRS; CDR2 reads YFSETQ. The V and J ends lost 4 bases and 5 bases respectively, with 12 bases between them. This clonotype has more than one count but fewer than ten. Each CDR3 protein gets one entry after TCRdb re-called the 5' RACE reads with MiXCR. The sample shows over 35,000 distinct CDR3 sequences, 8.5% to 10% of them seen only once. The chain links TRBV5-1 to TRBJ1-2; unclear D gene. The TCR sequence derives from an adult woman who had mild COVID-19 (a few samples of this study predate the infection). Cell type and time point are not known. Sequencing used PBMCs or a T cell subset sorted from them (not recorded which). CDR3 in amino acids: CASSLGMYYGYTF. In DNA, the CDR3 is TGCGCCAGCAGCCTAGGGATGTATTATGGCTACACCTTC.